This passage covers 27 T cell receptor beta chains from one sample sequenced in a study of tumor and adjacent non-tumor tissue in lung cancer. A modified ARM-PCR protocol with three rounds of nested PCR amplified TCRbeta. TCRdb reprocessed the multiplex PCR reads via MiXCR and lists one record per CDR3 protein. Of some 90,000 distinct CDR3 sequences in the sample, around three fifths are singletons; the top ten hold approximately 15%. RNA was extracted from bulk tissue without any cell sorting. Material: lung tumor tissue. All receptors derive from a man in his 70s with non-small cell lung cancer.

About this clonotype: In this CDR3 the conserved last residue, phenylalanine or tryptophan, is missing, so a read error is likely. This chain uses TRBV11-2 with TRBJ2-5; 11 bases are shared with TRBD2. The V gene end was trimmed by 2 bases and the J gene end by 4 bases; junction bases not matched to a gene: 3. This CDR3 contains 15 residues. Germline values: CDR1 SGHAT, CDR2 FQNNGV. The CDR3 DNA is TGTGCCAGCAGCTTATCTGGACTAGCGGGAGAGACCCAGTACATC. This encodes CASSLSGLAGETQYI.

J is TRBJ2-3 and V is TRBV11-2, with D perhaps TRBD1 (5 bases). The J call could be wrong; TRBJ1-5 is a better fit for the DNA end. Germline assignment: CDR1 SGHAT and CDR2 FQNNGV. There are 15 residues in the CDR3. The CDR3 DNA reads TGTGCCAGCAGCACTGGTCAGGGTCTAGCAAATGCGCAGCATTTT. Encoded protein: CASSTGQGLANAQHF.

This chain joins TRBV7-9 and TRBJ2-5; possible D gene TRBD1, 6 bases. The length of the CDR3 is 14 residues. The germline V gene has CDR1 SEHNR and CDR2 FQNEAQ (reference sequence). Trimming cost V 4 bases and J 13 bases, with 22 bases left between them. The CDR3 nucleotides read TGTGCCAGCAGCTCACCGGGACACCCGTTGGCCCTGTACTTC. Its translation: CASSSPGHPLALYF.

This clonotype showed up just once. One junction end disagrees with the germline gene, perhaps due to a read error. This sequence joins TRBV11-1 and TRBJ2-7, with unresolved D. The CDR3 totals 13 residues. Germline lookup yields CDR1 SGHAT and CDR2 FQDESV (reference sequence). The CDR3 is CANSSRQDYEQYF. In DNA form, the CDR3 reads TGTGCCAACAGCTCCCGTCAGGACTACGAGCAGTACTTC.

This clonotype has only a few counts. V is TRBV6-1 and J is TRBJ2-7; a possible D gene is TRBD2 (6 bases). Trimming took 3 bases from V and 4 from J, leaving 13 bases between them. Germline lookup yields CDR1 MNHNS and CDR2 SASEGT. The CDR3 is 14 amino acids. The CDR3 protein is CASSDQGLAYEQYF. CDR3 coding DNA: TGTGCCAGCAGTGATCAGGGACTTGCGTACGAGCAGTACTTC.

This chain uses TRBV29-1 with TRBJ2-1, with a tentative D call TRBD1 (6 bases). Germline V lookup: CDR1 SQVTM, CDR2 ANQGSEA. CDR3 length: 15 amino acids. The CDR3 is CRIDRTGNMYNEQFF. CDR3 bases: TGCAGGATTGATCGAACAGGGAACATGTACAATGAGCAGTTCTTC.

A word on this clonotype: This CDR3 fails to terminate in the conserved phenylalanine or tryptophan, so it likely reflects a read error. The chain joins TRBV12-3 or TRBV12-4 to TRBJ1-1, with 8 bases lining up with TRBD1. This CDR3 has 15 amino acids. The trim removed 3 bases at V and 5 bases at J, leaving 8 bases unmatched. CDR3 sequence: CASSFLSGGRTEAFS. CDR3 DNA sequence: TGTGCCAGCAGTTTCCTCTCAGGGGGCCGGACTGAAGCTTTCTCT.

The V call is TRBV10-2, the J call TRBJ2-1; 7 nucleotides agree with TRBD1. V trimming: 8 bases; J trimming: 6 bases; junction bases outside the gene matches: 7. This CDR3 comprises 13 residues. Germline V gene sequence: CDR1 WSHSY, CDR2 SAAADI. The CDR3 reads CASSQGVGNEQFF. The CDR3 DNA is TGCGCCAGCTCTCAGGGGGTTGGCAATGAGCAGTTCTTC.

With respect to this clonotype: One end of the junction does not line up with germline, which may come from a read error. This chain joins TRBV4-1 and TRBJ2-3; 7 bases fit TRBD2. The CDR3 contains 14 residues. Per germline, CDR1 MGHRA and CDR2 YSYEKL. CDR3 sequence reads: CASSQGLAADTRYF. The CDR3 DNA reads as TGCGCCAGCAGCCAAGGCCTAGCGGCAGATACGCGGTACTTT.

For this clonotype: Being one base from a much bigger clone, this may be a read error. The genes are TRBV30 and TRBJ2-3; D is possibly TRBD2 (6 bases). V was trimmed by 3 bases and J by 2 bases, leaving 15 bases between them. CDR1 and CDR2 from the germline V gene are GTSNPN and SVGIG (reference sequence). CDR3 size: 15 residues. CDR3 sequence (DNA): TGTGCCTGGAGACCCCTAGCGATAGACACAGATACGCAGTATTTT. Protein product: CAWRPLAIDTDTQYF.

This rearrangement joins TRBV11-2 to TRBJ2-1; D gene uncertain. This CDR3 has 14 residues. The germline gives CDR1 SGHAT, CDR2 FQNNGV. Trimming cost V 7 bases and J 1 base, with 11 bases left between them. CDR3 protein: CASNKDHSYNEQFF. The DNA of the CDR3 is TGTGCCAGCAATAAGGATCATTCCTACAATGAGCAGTTCTTC.

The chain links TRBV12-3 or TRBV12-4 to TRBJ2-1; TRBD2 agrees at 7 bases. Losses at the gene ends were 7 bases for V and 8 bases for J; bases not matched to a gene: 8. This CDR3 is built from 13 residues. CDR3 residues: CASKAGDRDEQFF. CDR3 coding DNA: TGTGCCAGCAAGGCGGGAGATAGGGATGAGCAGTTCTTC.

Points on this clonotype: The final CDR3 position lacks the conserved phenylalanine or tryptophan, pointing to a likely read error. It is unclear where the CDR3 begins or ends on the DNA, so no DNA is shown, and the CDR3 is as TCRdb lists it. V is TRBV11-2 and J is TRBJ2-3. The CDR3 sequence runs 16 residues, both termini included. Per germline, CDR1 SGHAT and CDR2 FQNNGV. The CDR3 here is CASSLDRTTSTDTLYL.

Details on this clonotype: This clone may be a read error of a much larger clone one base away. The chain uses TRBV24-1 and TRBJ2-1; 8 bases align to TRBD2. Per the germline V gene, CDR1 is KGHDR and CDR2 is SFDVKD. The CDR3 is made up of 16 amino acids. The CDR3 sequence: CGTSDATSGGYNEQFF. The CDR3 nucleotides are TGTGGCACCAGTGACGCAACTAGCGGAGGCTACAATGAGCAGTTCTTC.

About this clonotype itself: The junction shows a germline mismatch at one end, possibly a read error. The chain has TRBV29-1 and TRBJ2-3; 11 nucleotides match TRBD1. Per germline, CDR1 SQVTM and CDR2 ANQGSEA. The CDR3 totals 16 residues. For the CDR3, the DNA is TGCAGTGTTGATCTTCCGGGACAGGGGGAAATCGATACGCAGGATTTT. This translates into CSVDLPGQGEIDTQDF.

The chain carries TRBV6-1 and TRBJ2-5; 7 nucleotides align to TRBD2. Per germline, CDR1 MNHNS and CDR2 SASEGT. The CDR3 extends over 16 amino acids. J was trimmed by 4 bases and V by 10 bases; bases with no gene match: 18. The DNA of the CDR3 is TGTGCCACCGGTACTAGCGAAATTGTAAGGGGAGAGACCCAGTACTTC. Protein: CATGTSEIVRGETQYF.

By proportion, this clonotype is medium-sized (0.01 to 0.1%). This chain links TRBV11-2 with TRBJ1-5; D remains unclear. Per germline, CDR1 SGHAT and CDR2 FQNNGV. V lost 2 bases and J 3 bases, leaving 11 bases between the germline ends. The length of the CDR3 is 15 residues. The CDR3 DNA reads TGTGCCAGCAGCTTAACGGACGGGAACAATCAGCCCCAGCATTTT. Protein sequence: CASSLTDGNNQPQHF.

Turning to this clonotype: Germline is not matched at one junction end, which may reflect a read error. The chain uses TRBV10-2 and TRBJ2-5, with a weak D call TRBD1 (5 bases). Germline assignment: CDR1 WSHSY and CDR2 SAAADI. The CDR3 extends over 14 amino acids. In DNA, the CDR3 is TGCGCCAGCAATGATGCAGGGCCCAAAGAGGCCCAGTACTTC. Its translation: CASNDAGPKEAQYF.

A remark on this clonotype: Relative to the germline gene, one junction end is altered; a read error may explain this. The CDR3 reads CANSLGQGANTGELFF. Written as DNA, the CDR3 is TGTGCCAACAGCCTTGGACAGGGGGCGAACACCGGGGAGCTGTTTTTT. The rearrangement uses TRBV9 and TRBJ2-2; 10 bases are a match to TRBD1. Germline loops: CDR1 SGDLS, CDR2 YYNGEE. CDR3 length: 16 residues.

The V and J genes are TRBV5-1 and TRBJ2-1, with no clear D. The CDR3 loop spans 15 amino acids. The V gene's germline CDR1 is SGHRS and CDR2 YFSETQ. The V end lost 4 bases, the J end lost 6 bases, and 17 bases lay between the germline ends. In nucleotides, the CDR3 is TGCGCCAGCAGCGGTACTATGCGGAGCGTCAATGAGCAGTTCTTC. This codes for CASSGTMRSVNEQFF.

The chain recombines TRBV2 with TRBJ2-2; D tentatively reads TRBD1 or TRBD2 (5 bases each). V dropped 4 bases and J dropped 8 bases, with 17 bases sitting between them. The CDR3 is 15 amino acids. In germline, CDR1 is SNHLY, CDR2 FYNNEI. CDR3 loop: CASSAVGTGIGELFF. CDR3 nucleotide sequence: TGTGCCAGCAGTGCCGTAGGGACGGGGATTGGGGAGCTGTTTTTT.

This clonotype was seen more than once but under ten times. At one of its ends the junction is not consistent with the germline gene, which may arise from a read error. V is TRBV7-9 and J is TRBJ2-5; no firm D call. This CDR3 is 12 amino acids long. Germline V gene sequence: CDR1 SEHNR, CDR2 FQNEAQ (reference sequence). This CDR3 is CDSSYQQETQYF. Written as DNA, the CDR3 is TGTGACAGCAGCTATCAGCAGGAGACCCAGTACTTC.

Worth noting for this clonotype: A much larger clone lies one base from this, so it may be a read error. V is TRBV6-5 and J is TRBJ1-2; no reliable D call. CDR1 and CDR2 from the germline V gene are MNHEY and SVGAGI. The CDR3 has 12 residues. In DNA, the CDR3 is TGTGCCAGCAGTTCAGCCCCCTTGGGCTACATCTTC. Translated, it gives CASSSAPLGYIF.

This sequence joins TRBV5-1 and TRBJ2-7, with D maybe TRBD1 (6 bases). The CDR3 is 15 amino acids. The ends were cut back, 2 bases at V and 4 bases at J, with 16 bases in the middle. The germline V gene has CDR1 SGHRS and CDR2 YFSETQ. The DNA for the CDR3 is TGCGCCAGCAGCTTAGTACCAGGGGCCTCTTACGAGCAGTACTTC. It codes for CASSLVPGASYEQYF.

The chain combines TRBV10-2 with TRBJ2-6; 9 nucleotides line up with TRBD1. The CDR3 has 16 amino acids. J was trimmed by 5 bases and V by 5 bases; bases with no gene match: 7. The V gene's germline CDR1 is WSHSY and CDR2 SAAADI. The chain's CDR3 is CASSPGTGSRANVLTF. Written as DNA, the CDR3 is TGCGCCAGCAGTCCCGGGACAGGGTCTAGGGCCAACGTCCTGACTTTC.

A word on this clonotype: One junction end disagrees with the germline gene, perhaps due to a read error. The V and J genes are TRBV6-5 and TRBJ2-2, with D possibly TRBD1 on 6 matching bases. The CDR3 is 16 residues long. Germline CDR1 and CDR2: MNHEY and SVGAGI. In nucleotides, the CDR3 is TGTGTCAGCAGTTACTCCCCAGGGGTAAACACCGGGGAGCTGTTTTTT. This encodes CVSSYSPGVNTGELFF.

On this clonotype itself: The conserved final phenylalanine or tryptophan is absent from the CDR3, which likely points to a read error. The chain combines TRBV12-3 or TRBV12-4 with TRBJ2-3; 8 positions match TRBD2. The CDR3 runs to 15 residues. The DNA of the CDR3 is TGTACCGGCAGTCCCGGACTAGCCGGCACAGATACGCAGTATTCT. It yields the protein CTGSPGLAGTDTQYS.